Included here is one T cell receptor beta chain sequence, with context. This record belongs to a study of blood T cell repertoires in COVID-19. Study-wide background: COVID-19 samples from acute and convalescent phases originated in the United States, Italy and Spain. PBMCs, B-cell-depleted T cells, or T cells provided the cDNA or gDNA that made up the material.

Original processing notes: Nucleated cell number was recorded as an estimate derived from reference gene primer amplification. TCRdb keeps only in-frame clones here, not all; method: immunoSEQ multiplex PCR. The DNA gave D and trimming, while V, J and clone size come from that table. Of some 150,000 clones listed, less than 90% are singletons. Germline values: CDR1 SNHLY, CDR2 FYNNEI. CDR3 size: 15 residues. After removal of 7 bases from V and 10 bases from J, the junction contained 13 bases not matched to a gene. The receptor was derived from a woman between 70 and 85 years old with acute or convalescent COVID-19. The sequenced sample consisted of peripheral blood. V is TRBV2 and J is TRBJ2-1, with 10 bases aligning to TRBD1. The CDR3 reads CASIRRTGGLREQFF. The CDR3, as DNA: TGTGCCAGCATTCGCCGGACAGGGGGACTAAGGGAGCAGTTCTTC.